This entry lists 5 T cell receptor beta chains sequenced from one sample in a study of shared clonotypes between healthy human individuals. TCRdb's table, derived via immunoSEQ multiplex PCR, lists solely in-frame clones and lacks some. The sample has roughly 2.2 million clones; just over 90% are singletons. Sequencing was performed on naive CD4+ T cells from PBMCs. Described subset: CD45RA+ positively selected. Receptors originate from a man between 18 and 29 years old in good health. Some clones in this sample may be carry-over from other donors' samples.

The V call is TRBV7-2, the J call TRBJ2-1; 7 bases map to TRBD2. Germline V lookup: CDR1 SGHTA, CDR2 FQGNSA. The V gene end was trimmed by 5 bases and the J gene end by 9 bases; junction bases not matched to a gene: 13. The CDR3 length is 15 residues. CDR3 residues: CASSATRSGIGEQFF. In DNA, the CDR3 is TGTGCCAGCAGCGCCACGCGGAGCGGGATTGGTGAGCAGTTCTTC.

The chain recombines TRBV6-5 with TRBJ1-2; D is unresolved. Trimming pared 0 bases from V and 7 bases from J, leaving 15 bases between. CDR1 is MNHEY and CDR2 is SVGAGI in the germline V gene. CDR3 length: 15 amino acids. The CDR3 protein is CASSYSSLRSSGYTF. CDR3 bases: TGTGCCAGCAGTTACTCGTCCCTTCGAAGTTCTGGCTACACCTTC.

V and J are TRBV28 and TRBJ2-5; a possible D gene is TRBD2 (6 bases). CDR1 is MDHEN and CDR2 is SYDVKM in the germline V gene. V was trimmed by 3 bases and J by 2 bases, leaving 13 bases between them. This CDR3 is 15 amino acids long. The CDR3 DNA is TGTGCCAGCAGTTTCTCGGGACTCCTTCAAGAGACCCAGTACTTC. Translated, it gives CASSFSGLLQETQYF.

The V gene is TRBV6-1, the J gene TRBJ2-5, with a possible D match to TRBD2 (6 bases). Germline V gene lookup returns CDR1 MNHNS and CDR2 SASEGT. The ends were cut back, 2 bases at V and 2 bases at J, with 15 bases in the middle. The length of the CDR3 is 16 residues. In DNA form, the CDR3 reads TGTGCCAGCAGTGAAAGGAGGGGCCGCTCACAAGAGACCCAGTACTTC. This codes for CASSERRGRSQETQYF.

This chain uses TRBV18 with TRBJ2-6; the D gene is possibly TRBD2 (5 bases). The germline V gene encodes CDR1 KGHSH and CDR2 LQKENI. Trimming left V 2 bases short and J 3 bases short, with 8 bases between. This CDR3 comprises 15 residues. CDR3 protein: CASSPGLFGANVLTF. CDR3 nucleotides: TGTGCCAGCTCACCAGGACTGTTTGGGGCCAACGTCCTGACTTTC.